This TCR beta chain emerged from a study of T cells after posttransplantation cyclophosphamide. Notes on the study in general: Blood and skin or GI T cell repertoires showed limited TRB overlap. Donor CD8+ memory clones often dominated recipient blood repertoires at later times.

Losses at the gene ends were 2 bases for V and 10 bases for J; bases not matched to a gene: 13. CDR1 and CDR2 (germline): ENHRY, SYGVKD. This CDR3 region has 16 residues. Data came from immunoSEQ multiplex PCR; TCRdb stores just in-frame clones and leaves some out. Of about 53,000 clones in the sample, approximately 86% are singletons; the top ten hold 2.8%. Within the sample, this clone is large. Its specificity is not known. The sequence was obtained from a man aged 25-45 years with a blood cancer, CMV-positive, and with a related stem cell donor. What was sequenced was PBMCs. The chain uses TRBV10-3 and TRBJ2-1; TRBD2 agrees at 8 bases. Here the CDR3 DNA reads TGTGCCATCAGTGAGCCCGATGAGCGGGAGCAAGGGGAGCAGTTCTTC. This sequence encodes CAISEPDEREQGEQFF.